This TCR beta chain was found in a study of T cell responses to AZD1222 COVID-19 vaccine. Clones were read by immunoSEQ multiplex PCR, and TCRdb kept only the in-frame ones, dropping some. The table shows around 150,000 clones, with around 85% occurring only once. V shed 4 bases and J 0 bases; nucleotides not matched to a gene: 4. CDR3 size: 18 residues. CDR1 and CDR2 from the germline V gene are LGHNA and YNFKEQ. The V and J genes are TRBV4-2 and TRBJ2-3, with 16 positions matching TRBD2. This receptor was taken from an adult who received the MenACWY meningococcal vaccine as a control. The sample here was peripheral blood, taken 28 days after the second dose of the MenACWY control vaccine. CDR3 in DNA: TGTGCCAGCAGCCGGGGACTAGCGGGGGGGCCTAGCACAGATACGCAGTATTTT. It yields the protein CASSRGLAGGPSTDTQYF.